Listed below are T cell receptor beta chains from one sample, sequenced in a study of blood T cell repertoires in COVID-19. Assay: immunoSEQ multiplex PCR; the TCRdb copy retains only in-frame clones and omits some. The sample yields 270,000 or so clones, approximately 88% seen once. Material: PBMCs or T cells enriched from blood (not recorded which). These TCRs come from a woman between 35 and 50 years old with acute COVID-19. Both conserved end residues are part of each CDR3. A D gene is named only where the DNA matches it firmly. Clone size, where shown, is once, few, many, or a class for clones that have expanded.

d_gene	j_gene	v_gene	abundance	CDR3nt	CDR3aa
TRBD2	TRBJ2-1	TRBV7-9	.	TGTGCCAGCACAAAAGTTAGCGGGAGCTCCTACAATGAGCAGTTCTTC	CASTKVSGSSYNEQFF
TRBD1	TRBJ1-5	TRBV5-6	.	TGTGCCAGCAGCTTGGCAGGGGGTTATCAGCCCCAGCATTTT	CASSLAGGYQPQHF
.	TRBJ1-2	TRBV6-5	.	TGTGCCAGCAGTCGACGGGGGGGGGATGGCTACACCTTC	CASSRRGGDGYTF
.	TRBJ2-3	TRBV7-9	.	TGTGCCAGCAGCTCCCCCACAGCGGTCACAGATACGCAGTATTTT	CASSSPTAVTDTQYF
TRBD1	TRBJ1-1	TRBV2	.	TGTGCCAGCAGTTCGAGTTTTCTAAGCGGACAGGGCAGAGGGAACACTGAAGCTTTCTTT	CASSSSFLSGQGRGNTEAFF
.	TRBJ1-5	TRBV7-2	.	TGTGCCAGCAGCCTTAAACCGGGCAATCAGCCCCAGCATTTT	CASSLKPGNQPQHF
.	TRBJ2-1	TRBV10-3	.	TGTGCCATCATGGGGAGCGGAGCCTACAATGAGCAGTTCTTC	CAIMGSGAYNEQFF
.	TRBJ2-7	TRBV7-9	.	TGTGCCAGCAGCTTAGGGCAGGGCCTCTCCTACGAGCAGTACTTC	CASSLGQGLSYEQYF
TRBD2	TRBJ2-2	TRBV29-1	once	TGCAGCGTTGGAGGGACTAGCGGGAGGAACACCGGGGAGCTGTTTTTT	CSVGGTSGRNTGELFF
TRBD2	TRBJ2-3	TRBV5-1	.	TGCGCCAGCAGCTGGGGGGGAGATACGCAGTATTTT	CASSWGGDTQYF